Given below is one TCR beta chain in context. What it recognizes is unknown. Roughly 0.45 to 1 ug RNA was reverse transcribed with random hexamers. TCR beta CDR3 was amplified by immunoSEQ covering 54 Vbeta and 13 Jbeta. One entry per CDR3 protein results from TCRdb running MiXCR on the immunoSEQ multiplex PCR reads. The table includes 150,000 to 200,000 distinct CDR3 sequences, more than 85% detected once. The sample belongs to a study of CD8 T cells in Susac syndrome. Study observations and caveats: The CD4+ T cell repertoires, which came from Susac syndrome patients, showed no sign of clonal expansion. In its TCR sequencing and HLA analysis, the study acknowledged that the number of individuals was relatively small.

In contrast to the negatively isolated CD8+ and CD4+ T cells, TEMRA cells were FACS-enriched. Trimming removed 8 bases from V and 1 base from J, with 20 bases in between. The CDR3 has 17 amino acids. This TCR was recovered from a human donor with Susac syndrome. The rearrangement uses TRBV12-3 or TRBV12-4 and TRBJ2-2; D ambiguous. What was sequenced was CD4+ T cells from PBMCs. The CDR3 loop is CASGDRVGGMNTGELFF. CDR3 nucleotide sequence: TGTGCCAGCGGTGATAGGGTGGGTGGTATGAACACCGGGGAGCTGTTTTTT.